This T cell receptor (beta chain) derives from a study of blood T cell repertoires in COVID-19. Trimming stripped 4 bases from V and 4 bases from J, with 10 bases between. This CDR3 is built from 13 residues. Germline assignment: CDR1 KGHDR and CDR2 SFDVKD. Here immunoSEQ multiplex PCR was the method, and the copy in TCRdb shows in-frame clones only, minus some. The table includes hundreds of thousands of clones, approximately 91% detected once. The clonotype originates from a woman under 40 with COVID-19, enrolled during active disease. The chain uses TRBV24-1 and TRBJ2-7, with D unresolved. Sequenced material: peripheral blood. The CDR3 region is CATSETDGYEQYF. The CDR3 region has the DNA TGTGCCACCAGTGAGACTGACGGATACGAGCAGTACTTC.